The TCR beta chain described here comes from a study of blood T cell repertoires in COVID-19. Study in general: Samples of COVID-19 (acute and convalescent) were obtained from the United States, Italy and Spain. PBMCs, B-cell-depleted T cells, or T cells were the source of the cDNA or gDNA that made up the material.

Participants had their cohort set by participant-reported clinical history. Donors in Cohort 3 counted as recovered after two negative PCRs, clearance, or symptom resolution. The protocol was immunoSEQ multiplex PCR, while the TCRdb copy is restricted to in-frame clones and leaves out a portion. In the table there are 250,000 to 350,000 clones, approximately 92% of which are singletons. This CDR3 is built from 12 residues. Germline V gene lookup returns CDR1 KGHSH and CDR2 LQKENI. V was trimmed by 3 bases and J by 5 bases, leaving 6 bases between them. This clonotype was obtained from a woman in her twenties or thirties who had recovered from COVID-19. What was sequenced was PBMCs or T cells enriched from blood (not recorded which). The chain joins TRBV18 to TRBJ2-3; D not resolved. The CDR3 DNA sequence: TGTGCCAGCTCACCCCCGGTAGATACGCAGTATTTT. This encodes CASSPPVDTQYF.